This T cell receptor beta chain stems from a study of PD-1 blockade in mismatch repair-deficient tumors. General study points: Tumor-resident clones, often absent from pretreatment blood, expanded after pembrolizumab and then contracted.

Comment on this clone: Its antigen is still unknown.

The CDR3 runs 15 residues. CDR1 is SGHKS, CDR2 YYEKEE, per germline (reference sequence). V was cut by 1 base and J by 6 bases, with 14 bases left in between. This table comes from immunoSEQ multiplex PCR, and its TCRdb copy is limited to in-frame clones, with some not included. The data show around 38,000 clones, about four fifths seen once. Sequenced here: peripheral blood, sampled 4 weeks after starting pembrolizumab. The TCR originated in an adult with mismatch repair-deficient cancer. The genes are TRBV5-5 and TRBJ1-5, with D possibly matching TRBD1 (5 bases). CDR3 in amino acids: CASSLIQGNGQPQHF. For the CDR3, the DNA is TGTGCCAGCAGCTTGATTCAGGGTAACGGTCAGCCCCAGCATTTT.